This TCR beta chain was identified during a study of tumor-infiltrating lymphocytes in localized non-small cell lung cancer (dated by TCRdb to the early 2020s). Regarding the complete study: Several histologies were represented in the cohort, which also included both smokers and never-smokers as well as patients whose samples were collected after neoadjuvant chemotherapy. Each patient contributed resected tumor tissue and uninvolved lung tissue from the same patient, described as non-adjacent to the tumor. The same patients underwent several integrated assays, with TCR sequencing performed together with flow cytometry, multiplex immunofluorescence, RNA-seq, exome sequencing and proteomics. The overall ICON cohort was composed of 150 surgical patients with localized non-small cell lung cancer whose tumors were resected. For under 65 patients, immunoSEQ T-cell fraction was compared between paired tumor and uninvolved lung. What the research found in general, with its limitations: No association of tumor T-cell fraction from TCR sequencing with recurrence-free survival was found (p = 0.61). Since assay coverage differed from patient to patient depending on how much tissue was available, TCR sequencing was done for only a subset of the cohort. Consistent with immunofluorescence CD3 counts, TCRbeta sequencing supported greater T cell infiltration in tumors than in uninvolved lung tissue. Because different pieces of the same tissue were used for different assays, technical variation could not be separated from intratumor heterogeneity. The TCR-derived T-cell fraction showed no difference between the flow cytometry-defined immunotypes IM1 (good prognosis) and IM2 (poor prognosis).

ICON enrollment began in the first half of 2016, and the last patient was enrolled in the second half of 2018. From a subcohort of about 80 patients, fresh tumor and matched uninvolved tissue were collected for in-depth immune analyses, including TCR sequencing. No cell sorting was done, and TCR sequencing was instead run on DNA isolated from bulk tissue. The T-cell fraction in tumor and uninvolved lung tissue was provided by TCR sequencing with the immunoSEQ assay. The authors' analysis ran thus. In the survival analysis, patients were divided into a high T-cell fraction group (upper tertile) and a low T-cell fraction group (lower two tertiles), and the two groups were compared using a log-rank test. A signed-rank test was used to check for differences in T-cell fraction between paired tumor and uninvolved lung. TCRdb mirrors the immuneACCESS table, restricted to in-frame sequences. Some clones are absent from its copies; in checked studies, under half trace to an unresolved V gene, and the reason for the others is unknown. V, J and clone size derive from that table, while D and trimming were established from the DNA sequence. The sample contains about 9,700 clones, 60% to 80% of them found a single time. The ten most abundant clones make up 9.5% to 10% of the sample.

A word on this clone: It has no known antigen specificity. Base quality data are lacking; no much larger clone is found one base away.

The sequenced sample consisted of lung tumor tissue. This receptor was obtained from a human donor with non-small cell lung cancer.

The nucleotides read TGTGCCAGCAGCCAAGAATCACAACAGGGCAAGCTCCTAGCCAAAAACATTCAGTACTTC. This encodes CASSQESQQGKLLAKNIQYF. This receptor chain uses TRBV14 and TRBJ2-4; the D region possibly corresponds to TRBD1 (6 bases align). Looking up the germline V gene yields CDR1 SGHDN and CDR2 FVKESK. V was cut back by 0 bases and J by 0 bases, leaving a gap of 21 bases between them. Inclusive of the bounding cysteine and phenylalanine, the CDR3 is 20 residues long. CDR3 DNA only is kept here, 60 bases in frame from base 1. Joined to the reference TRBV14 and TRBJ2-4 proteins, this CDR3 gives the full variable domain: EAGVTQFPSHSVIEKGQTVTLRCDPISGHDNLYWYRRVMGKEIKFLLHFVKESKQDESGMPNNRFLAERTGGTYSTLKVQPAELEDSGVYFCASSQESQQGKLLAKNIQYFGAGTRLSVL.